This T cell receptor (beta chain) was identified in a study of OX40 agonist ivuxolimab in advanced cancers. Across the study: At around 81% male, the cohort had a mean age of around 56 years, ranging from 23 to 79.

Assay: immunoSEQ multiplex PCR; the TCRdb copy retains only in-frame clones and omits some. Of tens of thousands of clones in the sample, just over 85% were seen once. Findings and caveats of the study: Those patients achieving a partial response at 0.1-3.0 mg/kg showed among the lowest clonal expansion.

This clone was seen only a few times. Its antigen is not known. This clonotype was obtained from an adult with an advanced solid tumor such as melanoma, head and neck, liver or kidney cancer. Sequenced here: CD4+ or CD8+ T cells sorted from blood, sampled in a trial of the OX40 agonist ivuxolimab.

DNA of the CDR3: TGCACCGGACAGAACAACTATGGCTACACCTTC. This encodes CTGQNNYGYTF. The genes are TRBV29-1 and TRBJ1-2; D is perhaps TRBD1 (6 bases). The germline gives CDR1 SQVTM, CDR2 ANQGSEA. The CDR3 runs 11 residues.